Listed below are T cell receptor beta chains from one sample, sequenced in a study of OX40 agonist ivuxolimab in advanced cancers. Clones were read by immunoSEQ multiplex PCR, and TCRdb kept only the in-frame ones, dropping some. The sample gives tens of thousands of clones, around 79% of which show up once; approximately 11% is in the top ten. The starting material was CD4+ or CD8+ T cells sorted from blood, obtained in a trial of the OX40 agonist ivuxolimab. The receptors shown here come from an adult with an advanced solid tumor such as melanoma, head and neck, liver or kidney cancer. Both conserved end residues are trimmed from each CDR3. Each record gives: J gene, V gene, clone size, CDR3 protein. Clone size is given for some rows only: seen once, a few or many times, or a class if the clone is expanded.

>TRBJ1-5|TRBV6-5|NA
ASSYSYTEGQPQH
>TRBJ1-5|TRBV6-5|NA
ASSWGSVEPQH
>TRBJ2-7|TRBV6-6|NA
ASRPDRAGVHYEQY
>TRBJ2-2|TRBV9|NA
ASSVAGGRGGELF
>TRBJ2-1|TRBV19|NA
ASRSLSGSADNEQF
>TRBJ2-7|TRBV11-2|NA
ASRRPGQGNPYEQY
>TRBJ2-2|TRBV5-8|NA
ASSFGGTAGELF
>TRBJ2-5|TRBV20-1|NA
SGRKETQY
>TRBJ2-7|TRBV14|NA
ASSQAFEQY
>TRBJ2-3|TRBV12-5|NA
ASVPDGRGLAGGRETDTQY
>TRBJ2-7|TRBV7-2|many
ASTPGSGGAVGEQY
>TRBJ2-2|TRBV19|NA
ASSRDRGLTGELF
>TRBJ1-1|TRBV7-8|NA
ASSLLRGAGSTEAF
>TRBJ1-1|TRBV2|NA
ASSEHQGIYTEAF
>TRBJ2-2|TRBV29-1|NA
SVGAGVNTGELF
>TRBJ2-7|TRBV5-4|NA
ASSADRGYEQY
>NA|TRBV11-2|NA
ASSFFPSTSGNYEQY
>TRBJ2-3|TRBV7-2|few
ASSLVAASGGLTDTQY
>TRBJ2-1|TRBV27|NA
ASSLGGLYNEQF